This T cell receptor beta chain originates from a study of tumor and adjacent non-tumor tissue in lung cancer. In the study overall: Samples averaged around 4 million productive TCRbeta reads each.

Three rounds of nested PCR, following a modified ARM-PCR protocol, produced the TCRbeta library. MiXCR, run by TCRdb on the multiplex PCR reads, gives a single entry per CDR3 protein. The table lists more than 55,000 distinct CDR3 sequences, more than 75% of them singletons. As for this clonotype: One base away lies a much larger clone, so this may be a sequencing read error.

No cell sorting was done before RNA was extracted from the tissue. More than 3 cm separated this lung sample from the edge of the tumor. Chemotherapy-naive patients with new lung cancer underwent thoracic surgery in China, August–November 2014. The sample comprised distant non-tumor lung tissue. This sequence was found in a man aged 60 to 75 with non-small cell lung cancer.

The CDR3 DNA is TGCTCCAGCACCGCCTTCAAGGGAGACACTGAAGCTTTCTTT. Protein sequence: CSSTAFKGDTEAFF. The rearrangement links TRBV5-1 to TRBJ1-1; no definite D call. The CDR3 runs to 14 residues. Germline CDR1 SGHRS, CDR2 YFSETQ.